This TCR beta chain was sequenced for a study of read filtering for tumor transcriptome and immune sequencing. Study-level information: Among patients, roughly 17 were male and about 15 female, aged about 47 to 85 (mean about 70). Per sample, TCR-region reads ranged about 3.5 to 11 million by IR-seq, roughly 80 to 1,300 by RNA-seq. Findings and caveats of the study: Without single-read clonotypes, shared clonotype proportions correlated more between IR-seq and RNA-seq. IR-seq captured clonotypes deeper and more reliably than RNA-seq.

V lost 4 bases to trimming and J lost 0 bases, with 9 bases between them. This CDR3 is built from 14 residues. Germline V gives CDR1 SGHNT, CDR2 YYREEE (reference sequence). This clonotype was detected ten times or more. The target antigen is unknown. Molecular barcoded adaptors covering alpha/delta and beta/gamma chains were used on approximately 440 ng RNA. TCRdb called the reads again in MiXCR, with one record for every CDR3 protein. Of over 90,000 distinct CDR3 sequences detected, 20% to 25% appear once; the ten largest clones hold 11%. Sequences were obtained from a population of CD138-negative cells sorted from bone marrow. The sequence was collected from a donor aged 40 or over with multiple myeloma. This chain uses TRBV5-4 with TRBJ2-3; no reliable D call. Here the CDR3 DNA reads TGTGCCAGCAGCCATATCTCTAGCACAGATACGCAGTATTTT. This gives the protein CASSHISSTDTQYF. Looking up the rest from reference TRBV5-4 and TRBJ2-3 gives the full variable domain: ETGVTQSPTHLIKTRGQQVTLRCSSQSGHNTVSWYQQALGQGPQFIFQYYREEENGRGNFPPRFSGLQFPNYSSELNVNALELDDSALYLCASSHISSTDTQYFGPGTRLTVL.